Following are 21 T cell receptor beta chains from one sample sequenced in a study of identical twins. In TCRdb, the 5' RACE reads were re-called with MiXCR into one record per CDR3 protein. Among about 530,000 distinct CDR3 sequences, 20% to 25% were seen once, and the ten largest hold about 0.5%. These data are also associated with another study on yellow fever vaccine responses in identical twins.

The source material was CD4+ T cells sorted from blood. These receptors were collected from a woman aged 18-29 years in good health.

The chain recombines TRBV12-3 or TRBV12-4 with TRBJ1-2; 7 bases line up with TRBD1. J gave up 2 bases and V 7 bases, and 4 bases lay outside the gene matches. The CDR3 loop spans 13 amino acids. The CDR3 sequence: CASTLTGNYGYTF. CDR3 nucleotide sequence: TGTGCCAGCACCCTGACAGGGAACTATGGCTACACCTTC.

The V and J genes are TRBV6-2 or TRBV6-3 and TRBJ2-1; 12 bases fit TRBD2. V was clipped by 2 bases and J by 14 bases; unmatched bases: 7. The CDR3 covers 14 residues. Germline-derived CDR1 and CDR2 are MNHEY and SVGEGT. CDR3 nucleotide sequence: TGTGCCAGCAGTTACCTGACTAGCGGGAGTTTGGAGTTCTTC. It codes for CASSYLTSGSLEFF.

This clonotype was recorded once. The chain joins TRBV7-8 to TRBJ1-5; 9 bases are a match to TRBD1. The CDR3 is made up of 16 amino acids. The germline V gene has CDR1 SGHVS and CDR2 FQNEAQ. J lost 0 bases, V lost 2 bases, and 2 bases had no gene match. The CDR3 DNA reads TGTGCCAGCAGCTTAAGGACAGGGGATAGCAATCAGCCCCAGCATTTT. Its translation: CASSLRTGDSNQPQHF.

The chain is built from TRBV3-1 and TRBJ2-2; no clear D. Germline V gives CDR1 LGHDT, CDR2 YNNKEL (reference sequence). This CDR3 has 14 residues. Trimming took off 8 bases at V and 1 base at J, with 11 bases between the two ends. CDR3 sequence: CASLSTRNTGELFF. CDR3 nucleotide sequence: TGTGCCAGCCTCTCGACCAGGAACACCGGGGAGCTGTTTTTT.

V usage is TRBV11-1 and J usage is TRBJ2-3; D possibly corresponds to TRBD2 (5 bases). CDR1 is SGHAT, CDR2 FQDESV, per germline (reference sequence). The V end lost 2 bases, the J end lost 1 base, and 10 bases lay between the germline ends. The CDR3 has 15 residues. CDR3 region: CASSLLGSGTDTQYF. Written as DNA, the CDR3 is TGTGCCAGCAGCTTACTAGGGAGCGGCACAGATACGCAGTATTTT.

This clonotype was counted only a few times. The chain combines TRBV28 with TRBJ1-2; D may be TRBD1 (5 bases). In germline, CDR1 is MDHEN, CDR2 SYDVKM. The V end was cut by 1 base, the J end by 8 bases, with 17 bases between. The CDR3 is 15 amino acids. The CDR3 reads CASSLSPGGGEGYTF. CDR3 sequence (DNA): TGTGCCAGCAGTTTATCCCCAGGCGGGGGTGAGGGCTACACCTTC.

In its sample, this clonotype was seen many times. This rearrangement joins TRBV15 to TRBJ2-4; D is undetermined. With 3 bases removed from V and 0 bases from J, the gap between germline ends came to 9 bases. The CDR3 totals 15 residues. Germline V gene data show CDR1 as LNHNV and CDR2 as YYDKDF (reference sequence). DNA for the CDR3: TGTGCCACCAGCAGGTCCGGTTCAGCCAAAAACATTCAGTACTTC. This sequence encodes CATSRSGSAKNIQYF.

This clonotype occurred a few times. The V call is TRBV12-3 or TRBV12-4, the J call TRBJ1-1, with 9 nucleotides matching TRBD1. The V gene end was trimmed by 6 bases and the J gene end by 3 bases; junction bases not matched to a gene: 5. This CDR3 is built from 14 residues. DNA of the CDR3: TGTGCCAGCAGGCCGGGACAGGGCTACACTGAAGCTTTCTTT. Its protein product is CASRPGQGYTEAFF.

This chain links TRBV28 with TRBJ2-6, with D unclear. Trimming removed 5 bases from V and 0 bases from J, with 11 bases in between. This CDR3 comprises 16 residues. Germline CDR1 reads MDHEN; CDR2 reads SYDVKM. The CDR3 protein is CASSPPTGSGANVLTF. The CDR3 DNA follows: TGTGCCAGCAGTCCCCCGACGGGCTCTGGGGCCAACGTCCTGACTTTC.

There are a few counts of this clonotype. This chain uses TRBV12-3 or TRBV12-4 with TRBJ2-7, with 14 bases fitting TRBD2. V trimming: 5 bases; J trimming: 0 bases; junction bases outside the gene matches: 9. The CDR3 is 18 residues long. CDR3 DNA sequence: TGTGCCAGCAGTCCCCCCGGACTAGCGGGAGGTACCTCCTACGAGCAGTACTTC. Protein: CASSPPGLAGGTSYEQYF.

The chain has TRBV6-6 and TRBJ2-7; 9 positions agree with TRBD2. CDR1 and CDR2 (germline): MNHNY, SVGAGI (reference sequence). V shed 5 bases, J shed 6 bases, and the junction held 5 bases outside the gene matches. The CDR3 is 13 residues long. This CDR3 is CASSRGGASEQYV. The CDR3 DNA reads TGTGCCAGCAGTCGCGGGGGGGCCTCCGAGCAGTACGTC.

The chain employs TRBV4-2 and TRBJ2-1; TRBD2 matches at 14 bases. This CDR3 is 21 amino acids long. Germline CDR1 is LGHNA and CDR2 is YNFKEQ. V gave up 5 bases and J gave up 7 bases; unmatched junction bases: 22. The CDR3 region has the DNA TGTGCCAGCAGCAACTCGCCTCCGGGACTAGCGGGAGTGCGTGGTAGGAATGAGCAGTTCTTC. Residues: CASSNSPPGLAGVRGRNEQFF.

The chain employs TRBV7-2 and TRBJ2-1; D gene unclear. Trimming left V 5 bases short and J 4 bases short, with 18 bases between. Germline V CDR1 and CDR2: SGHTA, FQGNSA. CDR3 length: 16 amino acids. CDR3 in DNA: TGTGCCAGCAGCCCGATCTCGACACCCTCATACAATGAGCAGTTCTTC. Amino acid sequence: CASSPISTPSYNEQFF.

This clonotype has only one observation. V usage is TRBV20-1 and J usage is TRBJ1-6, with D tentatively TRBD1 (6 bases). This CDR3 spans 13 amino acids. The germline V gene has CDR1 DFQATT and CDR2 SNEGSKA (reference sequence). V was trimmed by 2 bases and J by 10 bases, leaving 12 bases between them. In DNA, the CDR3 is TGCAGTGCTAGACCCGGGGGCGGGTCACCCCTCCACTTT. Its translation is CSARPGGGSPLHF.

This clonotype was seen a few times. The chain has TRBV28 and TRBJ2-7, with D perhaps TRBD1 (8 bases). The CDR3 totals 15 residues. V was trimmed by 3 bases and J by 9 bases, leaving 21 bases between them. Germline CDR1 is MDHEN and CDR2 is SYDVKM. The CDR3 sequence is CASSLAQTSTGGQYF. Written as DNA, the CDR3 is TGTGCCAGCAGTTTGGCGCAGACTAGCACAGGGGGGCAGTACTTC.

A few counts support this clonotype. The chain employs TRBV3-1 and TRBJ1-1, with D unresolved. CDR3 length equals 14 residues. Per germline, CDR1 LGHDT and CDR2 YNNKEL (reference sequence). Trimming shortened V by 0 bases and J by 1 base, and 6 bases separated the two germline ends. In nucleotides, the CDR3 is TGTGCCAGCAGCCAAGATAGGTCGAACACTGAAGCTTTCTTT. The encoded protein is CASSQDRSNTEAFF.

The table lists this clonotype with a few counts. The rearrangement joins TRBV27 to TRBJ2-6; tentative D call: TRBD1 (5 bases). CDR1 and CDR2 (germline): MNHEY, SMNVEV (reference sequence). The CDR3 length is 17 residues. V gave up 1 base and J gave up 1 base, with 11 bases separating them. The CDR3 nucleotides read TGTGCCAGCAGTTTATGGCAGGGTTCGTCTGGGGCCAACGTCCTGACTTTC. Its translation is CASSLWQGSSGANVLTF.

This clonotype has only a few counts. The V call is TRBV4-2, the J call TRBJ1-4; D is uncertain. V shed 5 bases and J shed 0 bases, with 7 bases lying between them. The CDR3 has 14 amino acids. CDR1 and CDR2 (germline): LGHNA, YNFKEQ. The CDR3 region is CASSSSSTNEKLFF. Written as DNA, the CDR3 is TGTGCCAGCAGCTCCAGTTCAACTAATGAAAAACTGTTTTTT.

In this sample, this clonotype turned up a few times. The chain carries TRBV4-1 and TRBJ2-1; 10 nucleotides match TRBD2. There are 17 residues in the CDR3. Germline V lookup: CDR1 MGHRA, CDR2 YSYEKL. Germline trimming cut 2 bases from V and 9 bases from J; bases unmatched to any gene: 13. This CDR3 is CASSQPKAGGPTSEQFF. The DNA for the CDR3 is TGCGCCAGCAGCCAACCTAAAGCGGGGGGGCCGACAAGTGAGCAGTTCTTC.

The V call is TRBV5-1, the J call TRBJ2-1; possible D gene TRBD1, 6 bases. This CDR3 contains 13 residues. The germline CDR1 and CDR2 sequences are SGHRS and YFSETQ. Trimming took 3 bases from V and 7 from J, leaving 11 bases between them. In DNA, the CDR3 is TGCGCCAGCAGCTGGACAGCAGGGAATGAGCAGTTCTTC. This translates into CASSWTAGNEQFF.

The chain joins TRBV19 to TRBJ1-1; tentatively, D is TRBD1 (6 bases). This CDR3 is built from 16 residues. Germline V gene lookup returns CDR1 LNHDA and CDR2 SQIVND (reference sequence). V was shortened by 5 bases and J by 0 bases, with 16 bases between the two germline ends. For the CDR3, the DNA is TGTGCCAGTAGTTTACGACAGGACGCAATGAACACTGAAGCTTTCTTT. It is translated as CASSLRQDAMNTEAFF.